This is a list of T cell receptor beta chains from one sample in a study of shared clonotypes between healthy human individuals. The assay was immunoSEQ multiplex PCR, and TCRdb's table has in-frame clones only and misses some. Here the sample spans 2 million to 2.5 million clones, around 92% being singletons. The sequencing input was naive CD4+ T cells from PBMCs. The receptors here all came from a man aged 18 to 35 in good health. Some clones in this sample may be carry-over from other donors' samples. CDR3s include the opening cysteine and the closing phenylalanine or tryptophan. The D gene is left open where the match is weak. Clone size, where shown, is once, few, many, or a class for clones that have expanded.

CASSLAGSLDEQFF TGTGCCAGCAGTCTAGCGGGATCTCTGGATGAGCAGTTCTTC TRBJ2-1 once TRBD2 TRBV28
CASSYSPSGGDEQYF TGTGCCAGCAGTTACTCGCCTAGCGGAGGGGACGAGCAGTACTTC TRBJ2-7 NA TRBD2 TRBV6-5
CASSPHRGRGFGANVLTF TGTGCCAGCAGTCCTCACCGCGGTCGGGGATTTGGGGCCAACGTCCTGACTTTC TRBJ2-6 NA NA TRBV27
CASSLGLSSGRISEQFF TGTGCCAGCAGCTTAGGACTCTCTAGCGGGAGGATCAGTGAGCAGTTCTTC TRBJ2-1 once TRBD2 TRBV13
CATSRELQGIEETQYF TGTGCCACCAGCAGAGAACTACAGGGAATAGAGGAGACCCAGTACTTC TRBJ2-5 NA NA TRBV15
CASSFRGNYLSYGYTF TGTGCCAGCAGTTTTAGAGGGAACTACCTTAGCTATGGCTACACCTTC TRBJ1-2 once NA TRBV28
CASSLDVNEQFF TGTGCCAGCAGCTTGGACGTCAATGAGCAGTTCTTC TRBJ2-1 NA NA TRBV5-4
CASSEGGGYTF TGTGCCAGCAGCGAAGGTGGTGGCTACACCTTC TRBJ1-2 NA NA TRBV5-6
CSVEEDGTGGYTF TGCAGCGTTGAAGAGGACGGGACGGGAGGCTACACCTTC TRBJ1-2 NA NA TRBV29-1
CATTGQGQGYTF TGTGCCACCACGGGACAGGGGCAGGGCTACACCTTC TRBJ1-2 NA TRBD1 TRBV10-3
CASSLEDTQYF TGTGCCAGCAGCTTGGAGGATACGCAGTATTTT TRBJ2-3 NA NA TRBV7-9
CSALVADTEAFF TGCAGCGCATTGGTCGCGGACACTGAAGCTTTCTTT TRBJ1-1 NA NA TRBV29-1
CASSLQYNEQFF TGTGCCAGCAGTCTTCAGTACAATGAGCAGTTCTTC TRBJ2-1 NA NA TRBV28
CASSQREGSDTQYF TGCGCCAGCAGCCAGCGGGAGGGCTCAGATACGCAGTATTTT TRBJ2-3 NA TRBD2 TRBV4-3
CASSPGVAGVRDTQYF TGCGCCAGCAGCCCAGGGGTAGCGGGAGTAAGGGATACGCAGTATTTT TRBJ2-3 NA TRBD2 TRBV5-1
CASRHPQGKNTIYF TGTGCCAGCAGGCACCCACAGGGAAAAAACACCATATATTTT TRBJ1-3 NA NA TRBV28
CASSLAGANVLTF TGCGCCAGCAGCTTGGCTGGGGCCAACGTCCTGACTTTC TRBJ2-6 NA NA TRBV5-1
CASNGQGGETQYF TGTGCCAGCAACGGACAGGGCGGAGAGACCCAGTACTTC TRBJ2-5 NA TRBD1 TRBV9
CASSQDIISEAFF TGCGCCAGCAGCCAAGACATAATTAGTGAAGCTTTCTTT TRBJ1-1 NA NA TRBV5-1
CSAAGQRETQYF TGCAGCGCCGCGGGACAGAGGGAGACCCAGTACTTC TRBJ2-5 NA NA TRBV29-1
CASSFQRDYGYTF TGTGCCAGCAGCTTTCAGAGAGACTATGGCTACACCTTC TRBJ1-2 NA NA TRBV5-8
CASSNIIAGVNEQFF TGCGCCAGCAGCAATATTATAGCGGGAGTCAATGAGCAGTTCTTC TRBJ2-1 NA TRBD2 TRBV4-1
CASSGLRGNNEQFF TGTGCCTCCTCAGGGCTACGGGGGAACAATGAGCAGTTCTTC TRBJ2-1 NA NA TRBV7-6
CASSEFSAGTDTQYF TGTGCCAGCAGTGAGTTCTCGGCGGGAACAGATACGCAGTATTTT TRBJ2-3 NA NA TRBV2
CASSPDAGRGTQYF TGTGCCAGCAGCCCAGACGCGGGACGGGGTACGCAGTATTTT TRBJ2-3 once NA TRBV7-2
CASSEAQGPGNTIYF TGTGCCAGCAGTGAAGCGCAGGGTCCCGGAAACACCATATATTTT TRBJ1-3 NA NA TRBV6-1
CASSVGQWPFNEQFF TGTGCCAGCAGCGTAGGACAGTGGCCTTTCAATGAGCAGTTCTTC TRBJ2-1 NA NA TRBV9
CASSPDGAGSSYEQYF TGTGCCAGCAGCCCAGATGGGGCAGGGAGCTCCTACGAGCAGTACTTC TRBJ2-7 NA NA TRBV7-2